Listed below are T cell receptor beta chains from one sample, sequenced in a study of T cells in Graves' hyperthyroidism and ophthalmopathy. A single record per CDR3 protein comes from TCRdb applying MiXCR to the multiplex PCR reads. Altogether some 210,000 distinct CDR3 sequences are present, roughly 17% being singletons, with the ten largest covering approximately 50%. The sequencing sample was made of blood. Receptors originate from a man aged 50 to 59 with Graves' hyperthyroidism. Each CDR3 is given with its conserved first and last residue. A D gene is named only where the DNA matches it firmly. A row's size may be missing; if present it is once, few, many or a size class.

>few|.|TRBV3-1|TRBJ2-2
CASSQFNTGITGELFF
TGTGCCAGCAGCCAATTCAATACAGGGATCACCGGGGAGCTGTTTTTT
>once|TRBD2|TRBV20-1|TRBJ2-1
CSASKTSGDLWYNEQFF
TGCAGTGCTAGTAAAACTAGCGGAGACCTGTGGTACAATGAGCAGTTCTTC
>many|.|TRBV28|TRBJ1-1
CASSLTPRNTEAFF
TGTGCCAGCAGTTTAACGCCTAGGAACACTGAAGCTTTCTTT
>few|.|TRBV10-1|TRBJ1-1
CASLDPGQEAFF
TGCGCCAGCCTTGACCCCGGGCAGGAAGCTTTCTTT
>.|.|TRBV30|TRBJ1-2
CAWNGGRVYGYTF
TGTGCCTGGAATGGGGGGCGAGTCTATGGCTACACCTTC
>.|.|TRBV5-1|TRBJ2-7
CASSLGGLASYEQYF
TGCGCCAGCAGCTTGGGAGGGCTAGCTTCCTACGAGCAGTACTTC
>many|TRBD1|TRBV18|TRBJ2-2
CASSPGTGATGELFF
TGTGCCAGCTCACCAGGGACAGGAGCCACCGGGGAGCTGTTTTTT
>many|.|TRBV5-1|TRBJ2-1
CASSFLPVSGSSYNEQFF
TGCGCCAGCAGCTTCCTCCCAGTCAGCGGAAGCTCCTACAATGAGCAGTTCTTC
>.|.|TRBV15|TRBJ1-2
CATSRGLRDIYGYTF
TGTGCCACCAGCAGGGGCCTCAGGGACATCTATGGCTACACCTTC
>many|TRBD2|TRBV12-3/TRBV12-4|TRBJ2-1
CASSSQAGTGSEQFF
TGTGCCAGCAGTTCGCAAGCGGGAACTGGCAGTGAGCAGTTCTTC
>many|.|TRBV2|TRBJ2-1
CASGPTLLGEQFF
TGTGCCAGCGGCCCCACTCTGCTAGGTGAGCAGTTCTTC
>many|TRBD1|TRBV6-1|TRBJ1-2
CASSVSSRTGYYGYTF
TGTGCCAGCAGTGTATCGTCCAGGACAGGGTACTATGGCTACACCTTC
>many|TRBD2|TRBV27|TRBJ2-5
CASSAGTSGQETQYF
TGTGCCAGCAGTGCCGGGACTAGCGGCCAAGAGACCCAGTACTTC
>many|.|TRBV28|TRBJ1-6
CASSLPGVSPLHF
TGTGCCAGCAGTTTACCCGGGGTATCACCCCTCCACTTT
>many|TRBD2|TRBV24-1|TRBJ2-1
CATSDFGSGRENEQFF
TGTGCCACCAGTGATTTCGGTAGCGGGAGGGAGAATGAGCAGTTCTTC
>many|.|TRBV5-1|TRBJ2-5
CASSLEPVGGQETQYF
TGCGCCAGCAGCTTGGAGCCCGTTGGAGGACAAGAGACCCAGTACTTC
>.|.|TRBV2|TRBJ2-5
CAGTFAGDQETQYF
TGTGCCGGCACTTTCGCAGGGGACCAAGAGACCCAGTACTTC
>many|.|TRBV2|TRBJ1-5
CASTGQSSNQPQHF
TGTGCCAGCACAGGACAGAGTAGCAATCAGCCCCAGCATTTT
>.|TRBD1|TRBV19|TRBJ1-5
CASSMGNRGGGQPQHF
TGTGCCAGTAGTATGGGAAACAGGGGAGGTGGGCAGCCCCAGCATTTT
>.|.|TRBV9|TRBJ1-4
CASSVDGVVGTNEKLFF
TGTGCCAGCAGCGTAGACGGGGTTGTAGGCACTAATGAAAAACTGTTTTTT
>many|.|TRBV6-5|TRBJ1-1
CASSSGHPGTEAFF
TGTGCCAGCAGTTCGGGACATCCGGGCACTGAAGCTTTCTTT
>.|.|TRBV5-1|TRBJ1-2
CASSLVGRSNYGYTF
TGCGCCAGCAGCTTGGTTGGGAGATCTAACTATGGCTACACCTTC
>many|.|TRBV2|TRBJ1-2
CASSELAGTGYTF
TGTGCCAGCAGTGAGCTGGCTGGGACTGGCTACACCTTC
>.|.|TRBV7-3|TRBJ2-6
CASSLASPGANVLTF
TGTGCCAGCAGCTTAGCCTCCCCTGGGGCCAACGTCCTGACTTTC